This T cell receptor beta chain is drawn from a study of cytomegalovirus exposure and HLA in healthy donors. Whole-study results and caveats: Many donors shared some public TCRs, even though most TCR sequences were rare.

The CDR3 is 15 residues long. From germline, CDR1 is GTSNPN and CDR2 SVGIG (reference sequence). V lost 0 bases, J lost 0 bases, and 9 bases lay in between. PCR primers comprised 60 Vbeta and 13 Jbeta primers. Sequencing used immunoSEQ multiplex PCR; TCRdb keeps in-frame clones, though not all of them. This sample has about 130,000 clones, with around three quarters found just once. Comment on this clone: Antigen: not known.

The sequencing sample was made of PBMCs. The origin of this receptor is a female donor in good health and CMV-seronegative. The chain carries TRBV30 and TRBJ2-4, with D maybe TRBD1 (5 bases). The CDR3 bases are TGTGCCTGGAGTGTCGTTGGGGCAGCCAAAAACATTCAGTACTTC. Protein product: CAWSVVGAAKNIQYF.